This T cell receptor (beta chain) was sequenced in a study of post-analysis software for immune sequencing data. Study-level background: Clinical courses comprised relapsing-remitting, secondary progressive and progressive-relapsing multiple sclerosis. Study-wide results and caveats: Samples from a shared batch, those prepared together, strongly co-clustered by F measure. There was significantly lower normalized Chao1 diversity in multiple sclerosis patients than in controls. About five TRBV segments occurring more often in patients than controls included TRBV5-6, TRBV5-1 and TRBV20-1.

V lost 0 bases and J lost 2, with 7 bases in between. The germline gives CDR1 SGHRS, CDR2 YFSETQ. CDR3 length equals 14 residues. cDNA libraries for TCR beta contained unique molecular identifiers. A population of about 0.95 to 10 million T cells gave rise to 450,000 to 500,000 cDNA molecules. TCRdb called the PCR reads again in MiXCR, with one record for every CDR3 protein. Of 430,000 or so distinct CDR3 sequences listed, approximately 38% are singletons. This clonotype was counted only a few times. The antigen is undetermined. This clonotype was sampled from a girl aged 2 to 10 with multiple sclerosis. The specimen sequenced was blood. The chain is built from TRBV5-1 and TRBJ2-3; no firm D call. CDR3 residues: CASSLGPTTDTQYF. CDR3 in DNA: TGCGCCAGCAGCTTGGGGCCAACCACAGATACGCAGTATTTT.